Listed here are 15 T cell receptor beta chains from one sample, sequenced in a study of CD8 T cells in ankylosing spondylitis. These receptors' antigens are unknown. TCRdb reprocessed the 5' RACE reads with MiXCR, giving one entry per CDR3 protein. Found here are a few hundred thousand distinct CDR3 sequences, about 18% of them singletons; the top ten hold more than 40%. Overall study findings and caveats: A TCR beta motif of several highly homologous variants seemed to mark ankylosing spondylitis blood.

The sample comprised blood, either unsorted or a sorted T cell fraction (not recorded which). These receptors were collected from a male donor with ankylosing spondylitis.

This clonotype turned up a few times. V is TRBV29-1 and J is TRBJ2-1, with 7 nucleotides matching TRBD1. Looked up from germline, CDR1 is SQVTM and CDR2 is ANQGSEA. The CDR3 spans 16 residues. The V gene end was trimmed by 5 bases and the J gene end by 2 bases; junction bases not matched to a gene: 12. This chain's CDR3 is CSVIETGQKAYNEQFF. For the CDR3, the DNA is TGCAGCGTTATAGAGACAGGGCAGAAAGCCTACAATGAGCAGTTCTTC.

The rearrangement uses TRBV3-1 and TRBJ2-7, with D perhaps matching TRBD1 or TRBD2 (5 bases each). The V end was cut by 0 bases, the J end by 3 bases, with 12 bases between. The CDR3 runs to 15 residues. Per germline, CDR1 LGHDT and CDR2 YNNKEL (reference sequence). CDR3 nucleotide sequence: TGTGCCAGCAGCCAAGAGGGGGTCGGAGGCTACGAGCAGTACTTC. It codes for CASSQEGVGGYEQYF.

This clonotype is a singleton in its sample. The chain combines TRBV4-1 with TRBJ2-7, with D perhaps being TRBD1 or TRBD2 (6 bases each). Per germline, CDR1 MGHRA and CDR2 YSYEKL. V lost 1 base, J lost 4 bases, and 11 bases lay in between. The CDR3 runs 14 residues. The CDR3 spells CASSQGRGAYEQYF. The CDR3 DNA sequence: TGCGCCAGCAGCCAAGGTAGGGGGGCATACGAGCAGTACTTC.

The chain is built from TRBV12-3 or TRBV12-4 and TRBJ1-6, with 10 bases fitting TRBD1. This CDR3 comprises 15 residues. Trimming at V came to 5 bases and at J to 8 bases, leaving 6 bases not matched to a gene. CDR3 nucleotides: TGTGCCAGCAGTGGCAGGACAGGGGGATATTCACCCCTCCACTTT. It codes for CASSGRTGGYSPLHF.

The rearrangement uses TRBV29-1 and TRBJ2-7; TRBD1 matches 7 bases. The J segment lost 7 bases and the V segment lost 6 bases, leaving 12 bases of the junction unmatched. The CDR3 loop spans 13 amino acids. Germline lookup yields CDR1 SQVTM and CDR2 ANQGSEA. This CDR3 reads CSVIQGELVEQYF. In nucleotides, the CDR3 is TGCAGCGTCATCCAGGGGGAGCTGGTTGAGCAGTACTTC.

The gene calls are TRBV7-6 and TRBJ2-1; TRBD2 aligns across 10 bases. Germline-derived CDR1 and CDR2 are SGHVS and FNYEAQ. V shed 2 bases, J shed 8 bases, and the junction held 6 bases outside the gene matches. The CDR3 has 15 amino acids. CDR3 DNA sequence: TGTGCCAGCAGCTTATTGGCTAGCGGGAGCCATGAGCAGTTCTTC. Its protein product is CASSLLASGSHEQFF.

This clonotype was seen ten or more times. J is TRBJ1-1 and V is TRBV29-1; no clear D. The CDR3 is made up of 14 amino acids. From germline, CDR1 is SQVTM and CDR2 ANQGSEA. The V end lost 3 bases, the J end lost 1 base, and 12 bases lay between the germline ends. The CDR3 reads CSVDAQDRNTEAFF. CDR3 DNA: TGCAGCGTTGACGCGCAGGACCGGAACACTGAAGCTTTCTTT.

This clonotype came up a few times. The V and J genes are TRBV4-3 and TRBJ2-7; a weak D match, TRBD1 (6 bases). This CDR3 has 14 amino acids. V shed 0 bases and J shed 4 bases, with 10 bases lying between them. From germline, CDR1 is LGHNA and CDR2 YSLEER. The CDR3 is CASSQDGQGYEQYF. Here the CDR3 DNA reads TGCGCCAGCAGCCAAGATGGGCAGGGGTACGAGCAGTACTTC.

Only a few counts were recorded for this clonotype. V usage is TRBV12-3 or TRBV12-4 and J usage is TRBJ1-1; tentative D call: TRBD1 (5 bases). This CDR3 has 14 amino acids. V dropped 7 bases and J dropped 1 base, with 13 bases sitting between them. The CDR3: CASIRVEGNTEAFF. In DNA form, the CDR3 reads TGTGCCAGCATCAGGGTAGAGGGGAACACTGAAGCTTTCTTT.

This clonotype was detected only a few times. V and J are TRBV7-9 and TRBJ2-3, with 12 bases lining up with TRBD2. Trimming took 6 bases from V and 9 from J; bases not matched to a gene: 13. The CDR3 consists of 16 residues. Germline values: CDR1 SEHNR, CDR2 FQNEAQ (reference sequence). The CDR3 sequence is CASRTGLAGTAETQYF. In DNA form, the CDR3 reads TGTGCCAGCAGAACTGGACTAGCGGGGACCGCGGAGACGCAGTATTTT.

The chain links TRBV27 to TRBJ1-1, with 7 bases aligning to TRBD1. CDR3 size: 13 residues. The germline V gene has CDR1 MNHEY and CDR2 SMNVEV (reference sequence). Trimming cost V 6 bases and J 6 bases; bases outside gene matches: 7. Here the CDR3 reads CASRRQGVAEAFF. The DNA for the CDR3 is TGTGCCAGCAGGCGACAGGGTGTTGCTGAAGCTTTCTTT.

The rearrangement joins TRBV28 to TRBJ1-6, with unresolved D. Germline V gene sequence: CDR1 MDHEN, CDR2 SYDVKM. The CDR3 extends over 16 amino acids. The V end was cut by 2 bases, the J end by 9 bases, with 17 bases between. The chain's CDR3 is CASSLTPREISSPLHF. The CDR3 region has the DNA TGTGCCAGCAGTTTAACCCCCCGGGAGATAAGTTCACCCCTCCACTTT.

This clonotype was observed a handful of times. The gene calls are TRBV7-9 and TRBJ2-7; D gene uncertain. The germline CDR1 and CDR2 sequences are SEHNR and FQNEAQ (reference sequence). This CDR3 has 14 amino acids. V was cut by 4 bases and J by 6 bases, with 16 bases left in between. For the CDR3, the DNA is TGTGCCAGCAGCTCCGCCGGACGGACCCCCGAGCAGTACTTC. Amino acid sequence: CASSSAGRTPEQYF.

This clonotype turned up a few times. The chain carries TRBV12-3 or TRBV12-4 and TRBJ1-5, with D perhaps TRBD1 (6 bases). The CDR3 has 17 residues. V dropped 2 bases and J dropped 7 bases, with 21 bases sitting between them. CDR3 DNA: TGTGCCAGCAGTTTAACGGGGTCGGGGGGCTTCGAGCAGCCCCAGCATTTT. It codes for CASSLTGSGGFEQPQHF.

This clonotype was counted between two and nine times. CDR3 region: CASSVGIVAGDSQETQYF. The CDR3 nucleotides are TGTGCCAGCAGCGTAGGGATCGTAGCGGGCGACTCACAAGAGACCCAGTACTTC. The rearrangement joins TRBV9 to TRBJ2-5, with 7 bases that match TRBD2. Germline CDR1 reads SGDLS; CDR2 reads YYNGEE. The trim removed 0 bases at V and 2 bases at J, leaving 13 bases unmatched. This CDR3 is built from 18 residues.